This section outlines one TCR beta chain sequence together with its context. This clonotype was counted ten times or more. This receptor's antigen is unknown. No base quality information exists; no much larger clone differs at one position. Including the terminal cysteine and phenylalanine, the CDR3 comprises 15 residues. Only CDR3 DNA remains: 45 bases, in frame from the first base. Trimming removed 5 bases from V and 2 bases from J; the gene matches leave 3 bases unexplained. CDR1 and CDR2 are drawn from the germline V gene: MDHEN, SYDVKM. This specimen comes from a study of low-dose radiotherapy and immunotherapy resistance in tumors (dated 2022 in TCRdb). A note on the overall study: Patients in Cohort 1 were given 0.5 Gy per fraction every 2 weeks, and the prescribed total PTV dose was 6.5 Gy. Cohort 2 received 1 Gy per fraction every two weeks, with a total of 13 Gy over 26 weeks. Patients were given nivolumab as a 240 mg flat dose every two weeks and ipilimumab at 1 mg/kg every six weeks, with both drugs delivered intravenously. Intravenous cyclophosphamide at 200 mg/m2 was administered every two weeks, one day ahead of each radiation and immunotherapy administration. Starting on cycle 1 day 1, patients took 300 mg of aspirin by mouth once daily for four cycles. Randomization of trial participants into treatment groups was not performed. Eight patients were included in the translational analysis: three from the first dose cohort and the first five from the second dose cohort.

This sample was sequenced with an Illumina HiSeq 2500. Superscript III and a set of TRAV- and TRBV-specific primers were used to synthesize first-strand cDNA, so that both TCRalpha and TCRbeta chains were covered. TCRs were amplified with Phusion for approximately 19 PCR cycles using a constant-region primer together with the adapter attached to the V primers. The MessageAmp II aRNA Amplification Kit was used to amplify the isolated mRNA, with in vitro transcription run for approximately 15 hours at 37 degrees C. mRNA for TCR sequencing was isolated with the Dynabeads mRNA DIRECT Purification Kit. Indexed Illumina adapters were added in a second Phusion PCR of 20 to 25 cycles, after which AMPure XP beads were used to purify the products. Per the original workflow: Custom Perl scripts were used to pool TCR sequences that encoded the same protein, to remove out-of-frame sequences, and to calculate the abundance of each clonotype. TCR sequences supported by only a single read were excluded from analysis. Shannon entropy, Gini index, clonality, richness, and the frequency of TCRs shared between repertoires were included as repertoire metrics. TCRdb cleaned the public reads at Q25 with fastp, built clones with MiXCR and kept in-frame beta chains. All rows with the same CDR3 protein become a single entry with the most common DNA and genes. The V and J calls follow TCRdb's processing rather than the paper's. The sample table contains about 64,000 distinct CDR3 sequences; only one count was recorded for roughly 29% of them. The top ten hold 6.6% of the sample.

Reading the label with the study, this specimen's time point is: before trial treatment. Donors were enrolled in RACIN, a single-arm phase I dose-escalation trial in which nivolumab, ipilimumab, aspirin, low-dose cyclophosphamide and low-dose radiotherapy were combined. Patients with advanced, TIL-negative solid tumors were considered eligible. The sequence was obtained from a male donor with rectosigmoid adenocarcinoma. In this chain, TRBV28 is recombined with TRBJ2-1, and 10 junctional nucleotides match TRBD1. The material was PBMCs, obtained before treatment. The DNA sequence follows: TGTGCCAGCAGTACCGGGACAGGGGCCTACAATGAGCAGTTCTTC. Its protein reads: CASSTGTGAYNEQFF.